This TCR beta chain came from a study of regulatory T cells in long-lasting Graves disease. This sample's time point: newly diagnosed GD, antithyroid drugs for less than 3 months. Construction of the TCR library relied on RNA isolated from PBMCs. One endocrinology department in Xi'an, China, was where patients came from. This clonotype was detected ten times or more. In building TCR beta libraries, iRepertoire HTBI primers were used together with Arm-PCR of CDR3 regions. TCRdb used MiXCR to reprocess the multiplex PCR reads, holding one entry per CDR3 protein. The sample holds about 610,000 distinct CDR3 sequences, about 16% seen once. The same sample was also studied in work on T cells in Graves' hyperthyroidism and ophthalmopathy. According to that study: The study enrolled patients aged 18 to 65 with newly diagnosed hyperthyroidism of under 2 months' duration.

The sample in question was peripheral blood mononuclear cells (PBMCs), obtained at new diagnosis, from a patient treated with antithyroid drugs. This sequence was found in a man between 18 and 35 years old with Graves disease.

The CDR3 DNA sequence: TGCAGTGGGTCGAGGACAGGAAGCAATCAGCCCCAGCATTTT. The encoded protein is CSGSRTGSNQPQHF. The J gene is TRBJ1-5, the V gene TRBV20-1; 7 bases map to TRBD1. Per the germline V gene, CDR1 is DFQATT and CDR2 is SNEGSKA (reference sequence). This CDR3 contains 14 residues. The V gene end was trimmed by 7 bases and the J gene end by 1 base; junction bases not matched to a gene: 7.